This is a list of T cell receptor beta chains from one sample in a study of blood T cells in healthy people across ages. TCRdb re-analysed the 5' RACE reads in MiXCR, keeping a single row per CDR3 protein. This table holds roughly 1 million distinct CDR3 sequences, 20% to 25% found once. The sample was also linked to a second study, of T cells of mothers and their children.

The sequencing sample was made of blood. Receptor source: a girl aged 2 to 9 in good health. The CDR3 runs from the conserved cysteine through the conserved F or W. A D gene is named only where the DNA matches it firmly. A clone size is listed for some rows: how often the clone was seen (once, few, many), or a class if it is expanded.

V gene	D gene	clone size	J gene	CDR3 DNA	CDR3 protein
TRBV10-3	-	-	TRBJ1-2	TGTGCCATCAGTGAACTTGCGTCGGGAGGGGGCTATGGCTACACCTTC	CAISELASGGGYGYTF
TRBV27	-	-	TRBJ1-2	TGTGCCAGCAGTTTCTCCAGGTCCTATGGCTACACCTTC	CASSFSRSYGYTF
TRBV21-1	-	few	TRBJ2-7	TGTGCCAGCAGCACCAATCGGACTAGCGGGGGAGCCTACGAGCAGTACTTC	CASSTNRTSGGAYEQYF
TRBV24-1	-	-	TRBJ1-2	TGTGCCACCAGTGACAGGGGAAACTATGGCTACACCTTC	CATSDRGNYGYTF
TRBV29-1	-	few	TRBJ2-5	TGCAGCGTCGATAATGATAATTACTGGACTACACAAGAGACCCAGTACTTC	CSVDNDNYWTTQETQYF
TRBV12-3/TRBV12-4	TRBD2	-	TRBJ2-3	TGTGCCAGCAGTTTAGGTCGAGCGGGGGGGCCAGATACGCAGTATTTT	CASSLGRAGGPDTQYF
TRBV7-9	-	-	TRBJ1-4	TGTGCCAGCAGCTTAGCGGCGCGGGAGATCAATGAAAAACTGTTTTTT	CASSLAAREINEKLFF
TRBV28	-	many	TRBJ2-5	TGTGCCAGCAGTAAAAAACAGGGACAAGAGACCCAGTACTTC	CASSKKQGQETQYF
TRBV11-2	TRBD2	few	TRBJ2-4	TGTGCCAGCAGCCTCTGGACTAGCGGGGGGGCCTTAGCCAAAAACATTCAGTACTTC	CASSLWTSGGALAKNIQYF
TRBV28	TRBD1	many	TRBJ1-5	TGTGCCAGCAGTCCTCCGGGACAGGGTTACAATCAGCCCCAGCATTTT	CASSPPGQGYNQPQHF
TRBV7-2	-	few	TRBJ1-4	TGTGCCAGCAGCTTAGATCTGGCGGGAACTAATGAAAAACTGTTTTTT	CASSLDLAGTNEKLFF
TRBV12-3/TRBV12-4	-	few	TRBJ2-7	TGTGCCAGCAGTTTAACTCCCGGGAGTACCTACGAGCAGTACTTC	CASSLTPGSTYEQYF
TRBV28	TRBD1	-	TRBJ1-1	TGTGCCAGCAGCTCTAAGGGACAGAGGAACACTGAAGCTTTCTTT	CASSSKGQRNTEAFF
TRBV7-8	-	-	TRBJ2-7	TGTGCCAGCAGCGCCAGCCGCGGAACCTACGAGCAGTACTTC	CASSASRGTYEQYF
TRBV20-1	TRBD1	-	TRBJ2-5	TGCAGTATGACCGACAGGGTCCTGCCTTCCTCCCGGGCCCAGTACTTC	CSMTDRVLPSSRAQYF
TRBV24-1	-	-	TRBJ2-3	TGTGCCACCAGCCCGGGGTCTTCCACAGATACGCAGTATTTT	CATSPGSSTDTQYF
TRBV9	-	-	TRBJ1-4	TGTGCCAGCAGCCCTTCCGGGACCCGAGGGGAAAAACTGTTTTTT	CASSPSGTRGEKLFF
TRBV5-6	TRBD2	few	TRBJ2-1	TGTGCCAGCAGCCTCCTAGCGGGAGTGTCCCCGTTCTTC	CASSLLAGVSPFF